The rows below give T cell receptor beta chains drawn from one sample of a study of blood T cell repertoires in COVID-19. Using immunoSEQ multiplex PCR, the repertoire was profiled, and TCRdb retains in-frame clones only, with some absent. The table includes approximately 300,000 clones, 85% detected once. The material sequenced was PBMCs or T cells enriched from blood (not recorded which). These receptors all come from a woman in her twenties or thirties who had been exposed to COVID-19. CDR3s include the opening cysteine and the closing phenylalanine or tryptophan.

j_call | v_call | cdr3_aa
TRBJ2-7 | TRBV28 | CASSLIGSGYYEQYF
TRBJ1-2 | TRBV28 | CASSLSRYGYTF
TRBJ2-2 | TRBV7-9 | CASSLSGTANTGELFF
TRBJ1-5 | TRBV7-2 | CASSLGGRGGNQPQHF
TRBJ2-7 | TRBV4-2 | CASSQEFGYEQYF
TRBJ2-6 | TRBV4-2 | CASSPEGSSGANVLTF
TRBJ2-1 | TRBV4-2 | CASSSSSGRFNEQFF
TRBJ2-1 | TRBV2 | CASKETSGNNEQFF
TRBJ1-2 | TRBV25-1 | CASSLPGNYGYTF
TRBJ1-5 | TRBV3-1/TRBV3-2 | CASSQDTQSNQPQHF
TRBJ1-2 | TRBV24-1 | CATSDSGSYGYTF
TRBJ2-2 | TRBV18 | CASSETQGNTGELFF
TRBJ2-7 | TRBV5-1 | CASSGQVTNEQYF
TRBJ2-5 | TRBV10-1 | CASTRRRETQYF
TRBJ1-2 | TRBV30 | CAWRKGQGLYGYTF
TRBJ1-1 | TRBV11-2 | CASSLGFRDTEAFF
TRBJ2-5 | TRBV28 | CASSFSWKLITGGETQYF
TRBJ1-1 | TRBV27 | CASSSWDTLNTEAFF
TRBJ1-3 | TRBV30 | CAWSSRPGQGNTIYF
TRBJ1-6 | TRBV7-3 | CASSLKGGMISPLHF
TRBJ1-1 | TRBV28 | CASSFLGGSLNTEAFF
TRBJ1-6 | TRBV25-1 | CASSEYPGANSPLHF
TRBJ2-7 | TRBV2 | CASRDETILSYEQYF